This entry is about one TCR beta chain. The data derive from a study of technical replicates of blood from several donors. Here immunoSEQ multiplex PCR was the method, and the copy in TCRdb shows in-frame clones only, minus some. The data contain 65,000 to 85,000 clones, 93% of them singletons. With 3 bases clipped from V and 2 bases from J, the junction kept 0 bases outside the gene matches. The CDR3 has 13 residues. Germline CDR1 and CDR2: SGDLS and YYNGEE. Sequenced: T cells isolated from PBMCs. This chain joins TRBV9 and TRBJ2-7; 9 bases align to TRBD1. The sequence was obtained from a human donor in good health. CDR3 protein: CASSGDRAYEQYF. As DNA, the CDR3 is TGTGCCAGCAGCGGGGACAGGGCCTACGAGCAGTACTTC.